The rows below give T cell receptor beta chains drawn from one sample of a study of cytomegalovirus exposure and HLA in healthy donors. Only in-frame clones appear in the TCRdb table, and some are missing; sequencing was by immunoSEQ multiplex PCR. The sample holds about 150,000 clones, around 10% seen once. Sequenced: PBMCs. These receptors were collected from a male donor in good health and CMV-seronegative. Both conserved end residues are part of each CDR3. Each record gives: D gene, V gene, J gene, clone size, CDR3 DNA, CDR3 protein. D genes are given only for firm matches. Size values are once, few and many counts, or a class for expanded clones, and some rows have none.

>TRBD1|TRBV7-2|TRBJ2-3|.
TGTGCCAGCAGCCCGCGACAGGGGGCCCGCACAGATACGCAGTATTTT
CASSPRQGARTDTQYF
>TRBD2|TRBV19|TRBJ2-7|few
TGTGCCAGTTCATCCGGGGGGGCAGGGATCGGTCTCTACGAGCAGTACTTC
CASSSGGAGIGLYEQYF
>.|TRBV5-1|TRBJ1-1|few
TGCGCCAGCAGCTTACAAGAAAGCACTGAAGCTTTCTTT
CASSLQESTEAFF
>.|TRBV28|TRBJ2-3|.
TGTGCCAGCAGTTCCCTCGGGGTGCCCACAGATACGCAGTATTTT
CASSSLGVPTDTQYF
>.|TRBV28|TRBJ1-5|.
TGTGCCAGCGATTCGACTGGGGGCAGCAATCAGCCCCAGCATTTT
CASDSTGGSNQPQHF
>TRBD2|TRBV4-3|TRBJ2-5|.
TGCGCCAGCAGCCAAGATGGTTCTGGGGGGGAGGGAGAGACCCAGTACTTC
CASSQDGSGGEGETQYF
>.|TRBV11-2|TRBJ2-5|.
TGTGCCAGCAGCTTAGGGGGGGAATTGACCCAGTACTTC
CASSLGGELTQYF
>TRBD2|TRBV18|TRBJ2-2|few
TGTGCCAGCTCACCAAATAGCGGGGCCCGAAGTGGGGAGCTGTTTTTT
CASSPNSGARSGELFF
>.|TRBV2|TRBJ1-5|.
TGTGCCAGCTCACTTGACAGTAGCAATCAGCCCCAGCATTTT
CASSLDSSNQPQHF
>TRBD1|TRBV7-2|TRBJ1-2|.
TGTGCCAGCAGCTTAACACCGGGACAGGGGGCAGAGGGCTACACCTTC
CASSLTPGQGAEGYTF
>.|TRBV29-1|TRBJ1-4|few
TGCAGCGTTGAAGATCTGGGGAGGGAAAAACTGTTTTTT
CSVEDLGREKLFF
>TRBD2|TRBV6-1|TRBJ2-7|few
TGTGCCAGCAGTGGGTCGGGAGGGGGATCCTACGAGCAGTACTTC
CASSGSGGGSYEQYF
>TRBD1|TRBV6-1|TRBJ1-5|few
TGTGCCAGCAGCACCGCCCGGGACAGAAATCAGCCCCAGCATTTT
CASSTARDRNQPQHF
>.|TRBV6-4|TRBJ2-7|few
TGTGCCAGCAGTGACTCGAGCCAAAGTGACAGGAGAAGCTCCTACGAGCAGTACTTC
CASSDSSQSDRRSSYEQYF
>.|TRBV5-5|TRBJ1-2|few
TGTGCCAGCAGCTTGGAACAGGGAAGCTATGGCTACACCTTC
CASSLEQGSYGYTF
>TRBD1|TRBV7-2|TRBJ1-5|few
TGTGCCAGCAGCTTGGGACAGGGAAGCAATCAGCCCCAGCATTTT
CASSLGQGSNQPQHF
>.|TRBV7-9|TRBJ1-1|few
TGTGCCAGCAGCCCCGGTAGTACTGAAGCTTTCTTT
CASSPGSTEAFF
>TRBD1|TRBV9|TRBJ2-7|.
TGTGCCAGCAGCGTAGGGGACAGGATAAACGAGCAGTACTTC
CASSVGDRINEQYF
>TRBD1|TRBV27|TRBJ1-2|.
TGTGCCAGCAGTTTAACTGGGCCACAGGGGCCCAACCCCTACTATGGCTACACCTTC
CASSLTGPQGPNPYYGYTF
>.|TRBV7-2|TRBJ2-7|.
TGTGCCAGCAGCTTACCGTGGGACACCTCCTACGAGCAGTACTTC
CASSLPWDTSYEQYF
>.|TRBV10-3|TRBJ1-5|.
TGTGCCATCAGTGCGACAGAACCTAGTCAGCCCCGGCATTTT
CAISATEPSQPRHF
>.|TRBV5-4|TRBJ1-6|few
TGTGCCAGCAGCTTGGAGGGGGGGAGGTATTCACCCCTCCACTTT
CASSLEGGRYSPLHF
>TRBD1|TRBV29-1|TRBJ2-3|.
TGCAGCGTTCGGGGTGGCCAGGGGGTGGATACGCAGTATTTT
CSVRGGQGVDTQYF
>.|TRBV11-2|TRBJ1-1|few
TGTGCCAGCAGTCACAGGGTCGACACTGAAGCTTTCTTT
CASSHRVDTEAFF
>.|TRBV28|TRBJ1-1|few
TGTGCCAGCAGTTCAGCCAGTCAGGGTACCAGCACTGAAGCTTTCTTT
CASSSASQGTSTEAFF
>.|TRBV6-4|TRBJ2-1|.
TGTGCCAGCAGTGACTCGAGTCGCGCGGTTTACAATGAGCAGTTCTTC
CASSDSSRAVYNEQFF
>TRBD2|TRBV28|TRBJ2-5|.
TGTGCCGCCCGGGGAGGGCCAGTAGAGACCCAGTACTTC
CAARGGPVETQYF
>.|TRBV5-1|TRBJ1-1|.
TGCGCCAGCAGCTTGGAGGCGGGGGGCACTGAAGCTTTCTTT
CASSLEAGGTEAFF
>.|TRBV7-9|TRBJ1-1|few
TGTGCCAGCAGCCGGGGAAGCCAAGCTTTCTTT
CASSRGSQAFF
>.|TRBV10-3|TRBJ1-5|few
TGTGCCATCAATGACCAGAAATCCAATCAGCCCCAGCATTTT
CAINDQKSNQPQHF
>.|TRBV19|TRBJ2-2|few
TGTGCCAGTAGTTCCCCGGTCGGGACCGGGGAGCTGTTTTTT
CASSSPVGTGELFF
>TRBD1|TRBV19|TRBJ2-2|.
TGTGCCAGTAGATGGGACAGGGACACCGGGGAGCTGTTTTTT
CASRWDRDTGELFF
>.|TRBV6-5|TRBJ2-5|.
TGTGCCAGCAGTTGGGGGGTGGGGGAGACCCAGTACTTC
CASSWGVGETQYF
>TRBD2|TRBV11-1|TRBJ2-7|few
TGTGCCAGCAGCTCCTGGACTAGCGTCGGCGAGCAGTACTTC
CASSSWTSVGEQYF
>TRBD2|TRBV19|TRBJ2-5|.
TGTGCCAGTAGTATAGGCGGGGGAGCCGGGGAGACCCAGTACTTC
CASSIGGGAGETQYF
>.|TRBV7-2|TRBJ1-2|few
.
CASRFGEGEPSYGYTF
>TRBD1|TRBV6-5|TRBJ1-2|few
TGTGCCAGCAGTTACCTCGGGACAGTCGGCTACACCTTC
CASSYLGTVGYTF
>TRBD2|TRBV5-5|TRBJ2-3|.
TGTGCCAGCAGCTTGGGACTAGCGCCATCCGATACGCAGTATTTT
CASSLGLAPSDTQYF
>.|TRBV29-1|TRBJ2-5|few
TGCAGCGTTGTTCGAGAGACCCAGTACTTC
CSVVRETQYF
>TRBD2|TRBV4-1|TRBJ2-7|few
TGCGCCAGCAGCCATGAGGGAGCGGGACTGATCTACGAGCAGTACTTC
CASSHEGAGLIYEQYF
>TRBD1|TRBV4-1|TRBJ2-2|.
TGCGCCAGCAGCCAAGAAGGCGGACAGGGACGCACCGGGGAGCTGTTTTTT
CASSQEGGQGRTGELFF
>.|TRBV27|TRBJ1-3|few
TGTGCCAGCAGTCCCTCTCCCAGACAGGCCACCATATATTTT
CASSPSPRQATIYF
>TRBD2|TRBV5-1|TRBJ2-3|.
TGCGCCAGCAGCTTGGTAGGTCCCATCGGGGGGGCGCCGGATACGCAGTATTTT
CASSLVGPIGGAPDTQYF
>.|TRBV6-5|TRBJ1-2|.
TGTGCCAGCACCGCGCAGGCAGGGTATGGCTACACCTTC
CASTAQAGYGYTF
>TRBD2|TRBV4-1|TRBJ2-1|.
TGCGCCAGCAGCCAAGACTCCGTGACTAGCGGGTTCAATGAGCAGTTCTTC
CASSQDSVTSGFNEQFF
>TRBD1|TRBV5-4|TRBJ1-1|.
TGTGCCAGCAGTACGAACACAAGAGGGGGCATGAAGAGCACTGAAGCTTTCTTT
CASSTNTRGGMKSTEAFF
>.|TRBV4-1|TRBJ1-2|few
TGCGCCAGCAGCCCAAGTACGGGAGCATATGGCTACACCTTC
CASSPSTGAYGYTF
>.|TRBV28|TRBJ2-6|.
TGTGCCAGCAGGACTTGGGGGGGCAGCTCTGGGGCCAACGTCCTGACTTTC
CASRTWGGSSGANVLTF
>.|TRBV6-1|TRBJ1-4|.
TGTGCCAGCAGCGAATCTTCACTTAATGAAAAACTGTTTTTT
CASSESSLNEKLFF
>TRBD1|TRBV2|TRBJ2-3|few
TGTGCCAGCAGTGGACAGGGGGGGTTGGATACGCAGTATTTT
CASSGQGGLDTQYF
>.|TRBV18|TRBJ1-4|.
TGTGCCAGCTCATCAAATTCCGGGACTGATGAAAAACTGTTTTTT
CASSSNSGTDEKLFF
>TRBD1|TRBV5-1|TRBJ2-1|.
TGCGCCAGCAGCGCTCAGGGGGCAGGCAGCGTGGCCTACAATGAGCAGTTCTTC
CASSAQGAGSVAYNEQFF
>.|TRBV4-3|TRBJ2-1|.
TGCGCCAGCAGCCAAGATTGGGGAGGGGGGTACAATGAGCAGTTCTTC
CASSQDWGGGYNEQFF